This T cell receptor beta chain comes out of a study of blood T cell repertoires in COVID-19. Study-wide context: Material from acute and convalescent COVID-19 was sourced from the United States, Italy and Spain. PBMCs, B-cell-depleted T cells, or T cells provided the cDNA or gDNA that made up the material.

Authors' methods: It was from reference gene primer amplification that nucleated cell counts were estimated. Clones were sequenced by immunoSEQ multiplex PCR, and TCRdb holds only the in-frame ones, with some missing. The D gene and trimming were derived from the DNA, and the V and J assignments and clone size from that table. This repertoire shows about 140,000 clones, about 90% found once; its top ten account for 8% to 11%. CDR1 and CDR2 (germline): MNHEY, SVGEGT. V shed 4 bases and J shed 2 bases, with 8 bases lying between them. This CDR3 contains 13 residues. Sequencing used peripheral blood. This receptor was identified in a man aged 55 to 70 with active or convalescent COVID-19. This chain uses TRBV6-2 or TRBV6-3 with TRBJ1-2; D not resolved. CDR3 region: CASSFPGNYGYTF. CDR3 sequence (DNA): TGTGCCAGCAGTTTTCCGGGGAACTATGGCTACACCTTC.